Below, 21 T cell receptor beta chains from the same sample are listed, as sequenced in a study of shared clonotypes between healthy human individuals. Some clones are missing from TCRdb's copy, which holds only in-frame ones; the method was immunoSEQ multiplex PCR. The table includes some 900,000 clones, 76% detected once. The specimen was memory CD4+ T cells sorted from blood. Documented subset: CD45RA-negative fraction. These receptors were obtained from a man aged 18-30 years in good health.

This clone was recorded a few times. V is TRBV18 and J is TRBJ2-1; TRBD2 agrees at 12 bases. Germline V gene sequence: CDR1 KGHSH, CDR2 LQKENI. The CDR3 spans 18 residues. The V and J ends lost 3 bases and 5 bases, in that order; junction bases with no gene match: 11. As DNA, the CDR3 is TGTGCCAGCTCACCTGGCGGACTAGCGGGGCTTAAGGACAATGAGCAGTTCTTC. This encodes CASSPGGLAGLKDNEQFF.

The J gene is TRBJ1-6, the V gene TRBV23-1; 9 bases map to TRBD1. TRBV23-1 is labeled an ORF, and its function is uncertain. The CDR3 covers 22 residues. The ends lost 2 bases at V and 8 bases at J; junction bases unmatched: 25. The CDR3 region is CASSQRSMTAMTTGGRDSPLHF. CDR3 bases: TGCGCCAGCAGTCAAAGGTCGATGACGGCCATGACGACAGGGGGAAGGGATTCACCCCTCCACTTT.

The chain couples TRBV7-9 to TRBJ2-3; 9 bases align to TRBD1. This CDR3 is built from 14 residues. After removal of 4 bases from V and 4 bases from J, the junction contained 3 bases not matched to a gene. Germline CDR1 and CDR2: SEHNR and FQNEAQ (reference sequence). CDR3 DNA: TGTGCCAGCAGCTCACAGGGGGCGGCAGATACGCAGTATTTT. Translating gives CASSSQGAADTQYF.

The gene calls are TRBV28 and TRBJ1-1, with TRBD1 matching 8 bases. Germline-derived CDR1 and CDR2 are MDHEN and SYDVKM. The CDR3 is 16 residues long. Germline trimming cut 6 bases from V and 2 bases from J; bases unmatched to any gene: 11. The DNA for the CDR3 is TGTGCCAGCAGAACCAGGGGGCGCGGCATCAACACTGAAGCTTTCTTT. Translated, it gives CASRTRGRGINTEAFF.

V is TRBV11-2 and J is TRBJ2-3; 11 bases line up with TRBD2. J was trimmed by 6 bases and V by 6 bases; bases with no gene match: 11. The CDR3 contains 16 residues. The germline V gene has CDR1 SGHAT and CDR2 FQNNGV. CDR3 sequence: CASRTLSGRDPDTQYF. The CDR3, as DNA: TGTGCCAGCAGAACCCTTAGCGGGAGGGACCCGGATACGCAGTATTTT. The whole variable domain, filled in from reference TRBV11-2 and TRBJ2-3, reads EAGVAQSPRYKIIEKRQSVAFWCNPISGHATLYWYQQILGQGPKLLIQFQNNGVVDDSQLPKDRFSAERLKGVDSTLKIQPAKLEDSAVYLCASRTLSGRDPDTQYFGPGTRLTVL.

About this clone itself: One junction end does not reproduce the germline sequence, and a read error may be involved. The chain uses TRBV25-1 and TRBJ2-7, with D perhaps matching TRBD1 or TRBD2 (6 bases each). This CDR3 has 13 residues. From germline, CDR1 is MGHDK and CDR2 SYGVNS. The CDR3 DNA reads as TGTGCCAGCAGTGAAGGAACGCGGGACATTCGTGTTTTC. The encoded protein is CASSEGTRDIRVF.

This chain links TRBV28 with TRBJ1-4; D gene unclear. CDR1 and CDR2 from the germline V gene are MDHEN and SYDVKM. V was pared by 4 bases and J by 4 bases, with 13 bases between. The CDR3 contains 15 residues. The CDR3 DNA reads TGTGCCAGCAGTTCCGTACAGTGGGGTAATGAAAAACTGTTTTTT. Translation: CASSSVQWGNEKLFF.

This chain joins TRBV25-1 and TRBJ2-5; maybe TRBD1 (5 bases). The J call is in doubt because the DNA end fits TRBJ2-7 better. CDR3 length equals 15 residues. Germline-derived CDR1 and CDR2 are MGHDK and SYGVNS. DNA for the CDR3: TGTGCCAGCAGTTCGACAGCCCTGAGCTCCTACGAGCAGTACTTC. Amino acid sequence: CASSSTALSSYEQYF.

The chain carries TRBV4-1 and TRBJ2-3, with D uncertain. There are 14 residues in the CDR3. Germline-derived CDR1 and CDR2 are MGHRA and YSYEKL. V was shortened by 0 bases and J by 7 bases, with 11 bases between the two germline ends. CDR3 amino acids: CASSQDPTSNTQYF. Written as DNA, the CDR3 is TGCGCCAGCAGCCAAGATCCCACTTCGAATACGCAGTATTTT.

V and J are TRBV7-2 and TRBJ2-6; unclear D gene. This CDR3 spans 16 amino acids. The V end lost 0 bases, the J end lost 0 bases, and 6 bases lay between the germline ends. CDR1 is SGHTA and CDR2 is FQGNSA in the germline V gene. The CDR3 region has the DNA TGTGCCAGCAGCTTAGCGGGGTCCTCTGGGGCCAACGTCCTGACTTTC. This codes for CASSLAGSSGANVLTF. Full variable domain (outside the CDR3, taken from reference TRBV7-2 and TRBJ2-6): GAGVSQSPSNKVTEKGKDVELRCDPISGHTALYWYRQSLGQGLEFLIYFQGNSAPDKSGLPSDRFSAERTGGSVSTLTIQRTQQEDSAVYLCASSLAGSSGANVLTFGAGSRLTVL.

This clone was counted a few times. Here the CDR3 DNA reads TGTGCCAGCAGTTTGGCGCGGTATAGCAATCAGCCCCAGCATTTT. The encoded protein is CASSLARYSNQPQHF. The chain recombines TRBV27 with TRBJ1-5; D gene uncertain. Trimming removed 3 bases from V and 0 bases from J, with 9 bases in between. The CDR3 consists of 15 residues. Germline lookup yields CDR1 MNHEY and CDR2 SMNVEV (reference sequence).

CDR3 amino acids: CASSLVPEGQETQYF. The CDR3, as DNA: TGTGCCAGCAGCTTAGTTCCGGAGGGGCAAGAGACCCAGTACTTC. The chain uses TRBV11-2 and TRBJ2-5; D perhaps matches TRBD2 (6 bases). CDR1 and CDR2 (germline): SGHAT, FQNNGV. This CDR3 is 15 amino acids long. Trimming pared 1 base from V and 2 bases from J, leaving 11 bases between.

The CDR3 nucleotides read TGTGCCAGCAGTAGCCCTCGGGAAACCCGCACAGATACGCAGTATTTT. Encoded protein: CASSSPRETRTDTQYF. The chain combines TRBV6-8 with TRBJ2-3, with D possibly matching TRBD2 (5 bases). The germline gives CDR1 MNHGY, CDR2 SAAAGT. This CDR3 comprises 16 residues. Trimming cost V 5 bases and J 1 base, with 16 bases left between them.

The rearrangement joins TRBV6-1 to TRBJ2-1; TRBD1 matches 10 bases. The length of the CDR3 is 14 residues. Germline values: CDR1 MNHNS, CDR2 SASEGT. With V trimmed by 5 bases and J by 5 bases, 3 bases remained unmatched. The CDR3 protein is CASSKTGGNNEQFF. The CDR3 nucleotides are TGTGCCAGCAGTAAGACAGGGGGCAACAATGAGCAGTTCTTC.

In its sample, this clone was seen many times. The CDR3 DNA is TGTGCCAGTAGTATCCCCGGGACCCACGTAGGAGCTTTCTTT. It translates to CASSIPGTHVGAFF. This chain uses TRBV19 with TRBJ1-1; possibly TRBD1 for D (5 bases). The germline V and J ends were trimmed by 3 bases and 10 bases, with 18 bases remaining between them. The germline V gene has CDR1 LNHDA and CDR2 SQIVND (reference sequence). The CDR3 runs to 14 residues. Filled out from reference TRBV19 and TRBJ1-1, the complete variable domain reads DGGITQSPKYLFRKEGQNVTLSCEQNLNHDAMYWYRQDPGQGLRLIYYSQIVNDFQKGDIAEGYSVSREKKESFPLTVTSAQKNPTAFYLCASSIPGTHVGAFFGQGTRLTVV.

The chain is built from TRBV7-2 and TRBJ2-1; 9 positions match TRBD1. Germline assignment: CDR1 SGHTA and CDR2 FQGNSA. The CDR3 has 14 amino acids. V was pared by 3 bases and J by 5 bases, with 2 bases of the junction left unmatched. The CDR3 nucleotides read TGTGCCAGCAGCTTTGGGACAGGGAACAATGAGCAGTTCTTC. Translating gives CASSFGTGNNEQFF.

The chain employs TRBV29-1 and TRBJ2-1, with 7 positions matching TRBD1. Germline V lookup: CDR1 SQVTM, CDR2 ANQGSEA. With 7 bases clipped from V and 2 bases from J, the junction kept 8 bases outside the gene matches. The CDR3 loop spans 14 amino acids. The CDR3 DNA reads as TGCAGCGCCACCGGGACAGCTACCTACAATGAGCAGTTCTTC. It encodes CSATGTATYNEQFF.

The V and J genes are TRBV10-1 and TRBJ2-3, with 9 bases lining up with TRBD2. The germline CDR1 and CDR2 sequences are WNHNN and SYGVQD (reference sequence). The CDR3 is 12 residues long. Trimming removed 10 bases from V and 6 bases from J; junction bases left unmatched: 5. CDR3 loop: CATGTSSDTQYF. DNA for the CDR3: TGCGCCACCGGGACTAGCAGCGATACGCAGTATTTT.

This clone came up a few times. J is TRBJ2-2 and V is TRBV28; perhaps D is TRBD1 or TRBD2 (6 bases each). The length of the CDR3 is 16 residues. With 2 bases removed from V and 1 base from J, the gap between germline ends came to 11 bases. Germline V gene lookup returns CDR1 MDHEN and CDR2 SYDVKM. CDR3 region: CASSLGGGGNTGELFF. The CDR3, as DNA: TGTGCCAGCAGTTTAGGTGGAGGGGGGAACACCGGGGAGCTGTTTTTT.

This sequence joins TRBV27 and TRBJ2-7; 8 bases fit TRBD2. The V and J ends lost 3 bases and 5 bases, in that order; junction bases with no gene match: 6. In germline, CDR1 is MNHEY, CDR2 SMNVEV (reference sequence). This CDR3 spans 14 amino acids. The CDR3 DNA reads TGTGCCAGCAGTTTCCCCGGGAGGGTCAACGAGCAGTACTTC. Its translation: CASSFPGRVNEQYF.

The chain uses TRBV6-1 and TRBJ2-7; D not certain. The CDR3 covers 12 residues. Trimming left V 3 bases short and J 3 bases short, with 6 bases between. CDR1 is MNHNS, CDR2 SASEGT, per germline. The CDR3 region is CASSDTLYEQYF. CDR3 in DNA: TGTGCCAGCAGTGATACGCTCTACGAGCAGTACTTC.